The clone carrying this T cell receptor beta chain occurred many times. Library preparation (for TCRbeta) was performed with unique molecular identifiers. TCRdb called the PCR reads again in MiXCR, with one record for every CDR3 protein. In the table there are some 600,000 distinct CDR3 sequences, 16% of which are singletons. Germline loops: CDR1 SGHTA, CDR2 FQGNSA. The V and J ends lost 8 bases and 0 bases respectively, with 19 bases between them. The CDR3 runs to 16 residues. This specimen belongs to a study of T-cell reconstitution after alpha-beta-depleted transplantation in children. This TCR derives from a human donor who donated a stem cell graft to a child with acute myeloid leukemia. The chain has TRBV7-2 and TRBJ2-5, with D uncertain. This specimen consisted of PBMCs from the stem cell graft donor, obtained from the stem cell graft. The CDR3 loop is CASHAGAGRYQETQYF. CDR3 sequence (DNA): TGTGCCAGCCACGCCGGAGCTGGCCGCTACCAAGAGACCCAGTACTTC.